The 14 T cell receptor beta chains given below trace back to one sample, sequenced in a study of CD8+CD57+ T cells in acquired aplastic anemia. The patients chosen for sequencing had shown expansion of CD8+CD57+ cells (detected by flow cytometry). Genomic DNA served as template for TCR beta VDJ and CDR3 profiling. Each CDR3 protein gets one entry after TCRdb re-called the reads with MiXCR. In the table there are about 160,000 distinct CDR3 sequences, 71% of which are singletons. The sequenced sample consisted of sorted CD4+, CD8+, or CD8+CD57+ T cells (not recorded which) from PBMCs. The source of these receptors is a human donor with aplastic anemia.

This clonotype was recorded only once. CDR3 region: CASSLAGLAGVSSYNEQFF. In nucleotides, the CDR3 is TGTGCCAGCAGCTTAGCAGGGCTAGCGGGGGTGAGCTCCTACAATGAGCAGTTCTTC. V gene TRBV7-2 combines with J gene TRBJ2-1, with 10 positions matching TRBD2. The J segment lost 0 bases and the V segment lost 0 bases, leaving 8 bases of the junction unmatched. Germline-derived CDR1 and CDR2 are SGHTA and FQGNSA. The CDR3 runs 19 residues.

V usage is TRBV19 and J usage is TRBJ2-7; 9 bases are a match to TRBD2. CDR3 length equals 17 residues. V lost 8 bases and J lost 1; bases outside the gene matches: 15. CDR1 is LNHDA, CDR2 SQIVND, per germline (reference sequence). For the CDR3, the DNA is TGTGCCAGTGAATCTGCTCGGCCCCTAGCGGGGTCCTACGAGCAGTACTTC. Translated: CASESARPLAGSYEQYF.

The rearrangement links TRBV5-1 to TRBJ1-2; 9 bases line up with TRBD1. V trimming: 5 bases; J trimming: 4 bases; junction bases outside the gene matches: 6. Germline V CDR1 and CDR2: SGHRS, YFSETQ. The CDR3 runs 14 residues. Written as DNA, the CDR3 is TGCGCCAGCAGGTCGGGACAGGGAGGCTATGGCTACACCTTC. It specifies CASRSGQGGYGYTF.

This chain links TRBV7-8 with TRBJ2-7, with D hard to call. Germline V lookup: CDR1 SGHVS, CDR2 FQNEAQ. CDR3 length: 15 residues. Deletions cut 1 base from V and 0 bases from J, with 10 bases between. The CDR3 region has the DNA TGTGCCAGCAGCTTAGACCGAGACCGCTCCTACGAGCAGTACTTC. This codes for CASSLDRDRSYEQYF. The full variable domain, its missing parts supplied by reference TRBV7-8 and TRBJ2-7, is GAGVSQSPRYKVAKRGQDVALRCDPISGHVSLFWYQQALGQGPEFLTYFQNEAQLDKSGLPSDRFFAERPEGSVSTLKIQRTQQEDSAVYLCASSLDRDRSYEQYFGPGTRLTVT.

The J gene is TRBJ1-3, the V gene TRBV29-1; D is unclear. V was trimmed by 4 bases and J by 2 bases, leaving 12 bases between them. The CDR3 sequence is 14 residues long. Per germline, CDR1 SQVTM and CDR2 ANQGSEA. The CDR3, as DNA: TGCAGCGTTGTATACCAGGCGGCTGGAAACACCATATATTTT. Translated, it gives CSVVYQAAGNTIYF. The entire variable domain, with the rest obtained from reference TRBV29-1 and TRBJ1-3, is as follows: SAVISQKPSRDICQRGTSLTIQCQVDSQVTMMFWYRQQPGQSLTLIATANQGSEATYESGFVIDKFPISRPNLTFSTLTVSNMSPEDSSIYLCSVVYQAAGNTIYFGEGSWLTVV.

There are many counts of this clonotype. In DNA, the CDR3 is TGTGCCAGCAGCTTAGCTGGTACCTACAATGAGCAGTTCTTC. It specifies CASSLAGTYNEQFF. The chain is built from TRBV7-8 and TRBJ2-1; D gene uncertain. V was shortened by 0 bases and J by 2 bases, with 5 bases between the two germline ends. The CDR3 consists of 14 residues. Per the germline V gene, CDR1 is SGHVS and CDR2 is FQNEAQ.

V gene TRBV20-1 combines with J gene TRBJ2-7; D gene ambiguous. The CDR3 totals 13 residues. Germline loops: CDR1 DFQATT, CDR2 SNEGSKA (reference sequence). Between the trimmed V and J ends, which lost 3 bases and 0 bases, there was a span of 9 bases. CDR3 in amino acids: CSARHSSSYEQYF. CDR3 DNA sequence: TGCAGTGCTAGGCACTCGAGCTCCTACGAGCAGTACTTC.

V usage is TRBV7-9 and J usage is TRBJ2-1; TRBD1 matches 7 bases. CDR1 is SEHNR and CDR2 is FQNEAQ in the germline V gene (reference sequence). J was trimmed by 7 bases and V by 4 bases; bases with no gene match: 10. This CDR3 comprises 15 residues. CDR3 sequence reads: CASSSSLTGMNEQFF. In DNA form, the CDR3 reads TGTGCCAGCAGCTCTTCCTTGACAGGGATGAATGAGCAGTTCTTC.

This clonotype was counted between two and nine times. This rearrangement joins TRBV7-8 to TRBJ2-5; 13 positions match TRBD2. This CDR3 has 17 residues. The junction had 8 bases not matched to a gene; V was cut back by 4 bases and J by 3 bases. Germline CDR1 SGHVS, CDR2 FQNEAQ. CDR3 amino acids: CASSSRSGLAGKETQYF. The CDR3 nucleotides read TGTGCCAGCAGCTCACGCTCGGGACTAGCGGGGAAAGAGACCCAGTACTTC.

The genes are TRBV20-1 and TRBJ1-2, with a weak D call TRBD1 (6 bases). V was clipped by 0 bases and J by 7 bases, with 9 bases between them. Per germline, CDR1 DFQATT and CDR2 SNEGSKA (reference sequence). CDR3 length equals 12 residues. The CDR3 region has the DNA TGCAGTGCTAGAGAAGGGGGGTCTGGCTACACCTTC. As protein: CSAREGGSGYTF.

This clonotype was observed a few times. This rearrangement joins TRBV7-8 to TRBJ2-1, with 7 bases aligning to TRBD2. The length of the CDR3 is 17 residues. Germline V CDR1 and CDR2: SGHVS, FQNEAQ. The junction had 11 bases not matched to a gene; V was cut back by 1 base and J by 5 bases. DNA for the CDR3: TGTGCCAGCAGCTTAGGACTAGCCACATACGTCAACAATGAGCAGTTCTTC. Amino acids: CASSLGLATYVNNEQFF.

This clonotype has only a few counts. The rearrangement uses TRBV25-1 and TRBJ1-2; D might be TRBD1 (5 bases). Germline assignment: CDR1 MGHDK and CDR2 SYGVNS. Trimming removed 8 bases at V and 4 bases at J, with 11 bases between. The CDR3 sequence is 12 residues long. CDR3 sequence (DNA): TGTGCCAGCTCCGACAGCCGCTATGGCTACACCTTC. Translation: CASSDSRYGYTF.

The chain combines TRBV2 with TRBJ2-1; D gene unclear. Per the germline V gene, CDR1 is SNHLY and CDR2 is FYNNEI. The length of the CDR3 is 14 residues. V lost 5 bases and J lost 4, with 12 bases in between. For the CDR3, the DNA is TGTGCCAGCAGTCCGACCAGCCCATACAATGAGCAGTTCTTC. Translated, it gives CASSPTSPYNEQFF.

This clonotype has a handful of counts. The chain joins TRBV5-1 to TRBJ2-6; D remains unclear. V was cut by 5 bases and J by 0 bases, with 6 bases left in between. The CDR3 is 14 residues long. CDR1 SGHRS and CDR2 YFSETQ come from the germline V gene. In DNA, the CDR3 is TGCGCCAGCAGTATGAACTCTGGGGCCAACGTCCTGACTTTC. Its translation: CASSMNSGANVLTF.